The next 3 T cell receptor beta chains were all read from a single sample in a study of radiotherapy plus CTLA-4 blockade in lung cancer. Clones were read by immunoSEQ multiplex PCR, and TCRdb kept only the in-frame ones, dropping some. The sample includes approximately 25,000 clones, about three quarters of them seen just once. Specimen: peripheral blood, collected from a patient treated with radiotherapy plus ipilimumab. These receptor sequences come from a human donor with non-small cell lung cancer who had stable disease on radiotherapy plus ipilimumab.

The CDR3: CASSHRARLPTQYF. The CDR3 DNA follows: TGTGCCAGCAGCCACCGGGCCAGACTACCCACGCAGTATTTT. This rearrangement joins TRBV7-8 to TRBJ2-3, with TRBD2 as a possible D gene (5 bases). Germline CDR1 SGHVS, CDR2 FQNEAQ. This CDR3 spans 14 amino acids. V was shortened by 5 bases and J by 9 bases, with 18 bases between the two germline ends.

V and J are TRBV4-2 and TRBJ2-4, with 7 bases identical to TRBD2. The CDR3 totals 17 residues. J was trimmed by 2 bases and V by 4 bases; bases with no gene match: 11. The germline CDR1 and CDR2 sequences are LGHNA and YNFKEQ. The CDR3 bases are TGTGCCAGCAGCCCTACGACTAGCAGCCAAACCAAAAACATTCAGTACTTC. The encoded protein is CASSPTTSSQTKNIQYF.

The chain joins TRBV7-2 to TRBJ1-5; 7 nucleotides align to TRBD1. Germline V CDR1 and CDR2: SGHTA, FQGNSA. The J segment lost 2 bases and the V segment lost 5 bases, leaving 9 bases of the junction unmatched. There are 16 residues in the CDR3. The CDR3 sequence is CASSHEGASGNQPQHF. In DNA, the CDR3 is TGTGCCAGCAGCCACGAGGGGGCTAGCGGCAATCAGCCCCAGCATTTT.